The rows below give T cell receptor beta chains drawn from one sample of a study of cytomegalovirus exposure and HLA in healthy donors. Measured with immunoSEQ multiplex PCR; TCRdb has only the in-frame clones, and not every one. In the table there are 100,000 to 150,000 clones, about two thirds of which are singletons. Sequenced sample: PBMCs. These receptor sequences come from a man between 25 and 39 years old in good health and CMV-seronegative. Each CDR3 is given without its conserved first and last residue.

>TRBV5-6
ASSLSIQGPLFGYT
>TRBV14
ASSERNQPQH
>TRBV7-8
ASSLDPGSSYEQY
>TRBV5-1
ASSFGGGNRQF
>TRBV19
ASRPGGWSRDISQETQY
>TRBV15
ATSPDRGRVNEQF
>TRBV4-2
ASSQDWSGQGRYGYT
>TRBV30
AWSVFTGTSGADTQY
>TRBV5-1
ASSLGSLAGGNTIY
>TRBV6-5
ASSLPGQTYGYT
>TRBV28
ASSNPGDTEAF
>TRBV7-6
ASSLGQGAQPQH
>TRBV9
ASSVATSGGIYEQY
>TRBV28
ASSLRVRGFRGNQPQH
>TRBV5-1
ASSWTSGGLDEQF
>TRBV19
ASTTGAAQGREKLF
>TRBV5-1
ASSPRGHGGGYT
>TRBV5-1
ASRDDAGPLNSPLH
>TRBV6-5
ASSLRVELINEQF
>TRBV7-9
ASSLGLGGF
>TRBV30
AWTKQGNYGYT
>TRBV6-4
ASGDILTGELF
>TRBV6-1
ASSETQGAGSYNEQF
>TRBV4-3
ASSLIGTGPYEQY
>TRBV6-5
ASSYSGQGNQPQH
>TRBV19
ASSTIGGVREGNTEAF
>TRBV13
ASSPKTGANEKLF
>TRBV28
ASSLNTQDTDTQY
>TRBV2
ASSPRDYLSYEQY
>TRBV9
ASSVEIPGGIRADTQY
>TRBV5-4
ASSQDGGAGANVLT
>TRBV4-1
ASSQVNGGRTEAF
>TRBV19
ASSGTSDYEQY
>TRBV11-3
ASSLGPRGQAF
>TRBV4-1
ASSQERDRSYGEY
>TRBV7-3
ASSRVRTENTEAF
>TRBV5-4
ASSRSGRTPTDTQY
>TRBV7-9
ASSFPTVGRDTQY
>TRBV5-5
ASSFLVKYEQY
>TRBV7-9
ASRPNAGGEQY